Listed below are T cell receptor beta chains from one sample, sequenced in a study of T cell responses to AZD1222 COVID-19 vaccine. Repertoires were generated with immunoSEQ multiplex PCR, while TCRdb's copy carries only in-frame clones and drops some. Here the sample spans 75,000 to 85,000 clones, around 90% being singletons. The sequencing here drew on peripheral blood, taken 28 days after the second AZD1222 dose. The receptors come from an adult who received the AZD1222 COVID-19 vaccine. Each CDR3 is given with its conserved first and last residue. Each record gives: V gene, clone size, CDR3 length, J gene, D gene, CDR3 protein, CDR3 DNA. A D gene is named only where the DNA matches it firmly. Part of the rows lack a size; the others show once, few, many or a class for expanded clones.

v_call: TRBV7-2; clone_size: once; cdr3_length: 14; j_call: TRBJ2-7; d_call: TRBD2; cdr3_aa: CASSFGGTIREQYF; cdr3_nt: TGTGCCAGCAGCTTCGGGGGGACGATCCGCGAGCAGTACTTC
v_call: TRBV28; clone_size: .; cdr3_length: 11; j_call: TRBJ2-7; d_call: TRBD2; cdr3_aa: CASRGSREQYF; cdr3_nt: TGTGCCTCGCGGGGGTCCCGCGAGCAGTACTTC
v_call: TRBV6-5; clone_size: .; cdr3_length: 15; j_call: TRBJ2-6; d_call: .; cdr3_aa: CASSYSGSGANVLTF; cdr3_nt: TGTGCCAGCAGTTACAGCGGGTCTGGGGCCAACGTCCTGACTTTC
v_call: TRBV28; clone_size: few; cdr3_length: 15; j_call: TRBJ1-6; d_call: .; cdr3_aa: CASSLGIQGGSPLHF; cdr3_nt: TGTGCCAGCAGTTTAGGGATCCAGGGAGGTTCACCCCTCCACTTT
v_call: TRBV19; clone_size: .; cdr3_length: 15; j_call: TRBJ2-7; d_call: TRBD1; cdr3_aa: CASSTDRVPLYEQYF; cdr3_nt: TGTGCCAGTAGTACGGACAGGGTTCCCCTGTACGAGCAGTACTTC
v_call: TRBV4-3; clone_size: .; cdr3_length: 13; j_call: TRBJ2-7; d_call: .; cdr3_aa: CASSQDMVYEQYF; cdr3_nt: TGCGCCAGCAGCCAAGACATGGTCTACGAGCAGTACTTC
v_call: TRBV7-9; clone_size: .; cdr3_length: 13; j_call: TRBJ1-1; d_call: .; cdr3_aa: CASRTEPNTEAFF; cdr3_nt: TGTGCCAGCAGGACCGAGCCGAACACTGAAGCTTTCTTT
v_call: TRBV19; clone_size: .; cdr3_length: 17; j_call: TRBJ2-7; d_call: TRBD2; cdr3_aa: CASSNRGGHPSSYEQYF; cdr3_nt: TGTGCCAGTAGTAACCGGGGGGGACACCCATCCTCCTACGAGCAGTACTTC
v_call: TRBV9; clone_size: .; cdr3_length: 15; j_call: TRBJ2-2; d_call: .; cdr3_aa: CASSAYRAATGELFF; cdr3_nt: TGTGCCAGCAGCGCCTACAGGGCGGCCACCGGGGAGCTGTTTTTT
v_call: TRBV9; clone_size: .; cdr3_length: 14; j_call: TRBJ2-4; d_call: .; cdr3_aa: CASSVESVGNIQYF; cdr3_nt: TGTGCCAGCAGCGTAGAGTCGGTGGGAAACATTCAGTACTTC
v_call: TRBV28; clone_size: .; cdr3_length: 13; j_call: TRBJ1-2; d_call: .; cdr3_aa: CASRPGLRYGYTF; cdr3_nt: TGTGCCAGCAGGCCGGGGCTAAGATATGGCTACACCTTC
v_call: TRBV30; clone_size: .; cdr3_length: 12; j_call: TRBJ2-1; d_call: TRBD1; cdr3_aa: CAWRGQVNEQFF; cdr3_nt: TGTGCCTGGAGAGGACAGGTCAATGAGCAGTTCTTC
v_call: TRBV7-3; clone_size: .; cdr3_length: 16; j_call: TRBJ1-2; d_call: TRBD1; cdr3_aa: CASSLGQGVTQSGYTF; cdr3_nt: TGTGCCAGCAGCCTCGGACAGGGAGTTACCCAAAGTGGCTACACCTTC
v_call: TRBV10-2; clone_size: .; cdr3_length: 14; j_call: TRBJ1-2; d_call: .; cdr3_aa: CASSGGPPVQGYTF; cdr3_nt: TGCGCCAGCAGTGGGGGACCTCCAGTACAGGGCTACACCTTC
v_call: TRBV7-8; clone_size: .; cdr3_length: 14; j_call: TRBJ2-5; d_call: .; cdr3_aa: CASSLVADQETQYF; cdr3_nt: TGTGCCAGCAGCTTAGTAGCGGATCAAGAGACCCAGTACTTC
v_call: TRBV5-3; clone_size: once; cdr3_length: 18; j_call: TRBJ1-4; d_call: .; cdr3_aa: CARSIRLAPETTNEKLFF; cdr3_nt: TGTGCCAGAAGCATCAGGCTTGCCCCCGAGACAACTAATGAAAAACTGTTTTTT
v_call: TRBV13; clone_size: .; cdr3_length: 15; j_call: TRBJ2-5; d_call: .; cdr3_aa: CASSLFAGARETQYF; cdr3_nt: TGTGCCAGCAGCTTATTTGCGGGGGCGAGAGAGACCCAGTACTTC
v_call: TRBV6-2/TRBV6-3; clone_size: .; cdr3_length: 16; j_call: TRBJ2-3; d_call: .; cdr3_aa: CASSYYSQGLTDTQYF; cdr3_nt: TGTGCCAGCAGTTATTACAGCCAGGGACTCACAGATACGCAGTATTTT
v_call: TRBV5-4; clone_size: .; cdr3_length: 17; j_call: TRBJ1-5; d_call: .; cdr3_aa: CASSHSPPLHSNQPQHF; cdr3_nt: TGTGCCAGCAGCCACAGTCCCCCTCTACATAGCAATCAGCCCCAGCATTTT
v_call: TRBV7-6; clone_size: .; cdr3_length: 15; j_call: TRBJ1-3; d_call: .; cdr3_aa: CASGGTKVTGNTIYF; cdr3_nt: TGTGCCAGCGGAGGGACGAAGGTCACTGGAAACACCATATATTTT
v_call: TRBV27; clone_size: .; cdr3_length: 14; j_call: TRBJ2-5; d_call: .; cdr3_aa: CASSFRSAGETQYF; cdr3_nt: TGTGCCAGCAGTTTCCGCTCAGCGGGAGAGACCCAGTACTTC
v_call: TRBV30; clone_size: .; cdr3_length: 13; j_call: TRBJ1-3; d_call: .; cdr3_aa: CAWSSGAGNTIYF; cdr3_nt: TGTGCCTGGAGTTCAGGGGCGGGAAACACCATATATTTT
v_call: TRBV4-1; clone_size: .; cdr3_length: 18; j_call: TRBJ2-2; d_call: TRBD2; cdr3_aa: CASSLPAQRGTNTGELFF; cdr3_nt: TGCGCCAGCAGCCTACCAGCCCAGCGGGGGACGAACACCGGGGAGCTGTTTTTT
v_call: TRBV4-1; clone_size: .; cdr3_length: 16; j_call: TRBJ2-3; d_call: TRBD2; cdr3_aa: CASSQILAVSTDTQYF; cdr3_nt: TGCGCCAGCAGCCAAATACTAGCGGTTAGCACAGATACGCAGTATTTT
v_call: TRBV6-5; clone_size: .; cdr3_length: 15; j_call: TRBJ1-2; d_call: .; cdr3_aa: CASSYSTGSNYGYTF; cdr3_nt: TGTGCCAGCAGTTACTCTACAGGGTCTAACTATGGCTACACCTTC
v_call: TRBV30; clone_size: once; cdr3_length: 13; j_call: TRBJ1-5; d_call: .; cdr3_aa: CAYTGYSNQPQHF; cdr3_nt: TGTGCCTATACAGGTTATAGCAATCAGCCCCAGCATTTT
v_call: TRBV10-3; clone_size: .; cdr3_length: 14; j_call: TRBJ1-4; d_call: TRBD1; cdr3_aa: CAISDGTGNEKLFF; cdr3_nt: TGTGCCATCAGCGACGGGACAGGGAATGAAAAACTGTTTTTT
v_call: TRBV28; clone_size: .; cdr3_length: 14; j_call: TRBJ1-6; d_call: .; cdr3_aa: CASSLPTQVVSLHF; cdr3_nt: TGTGCCAGCAGTTTACCCACCCAGGTGGTATCCCTCCACTTT
v_call: TRBV27; clone_size: .; cdr3_length: 14; j_call: TRBJ1-5; d_call: TRBD1; cdr3_aa: CASSPTGSVWPQHF; cdr3_nt: TGTGCCAGCAGTCCGACAGGGTCCGTATGGCCCCAGCATTTT
v_call: TRBV25-1; clone_size: .; cdr3_length: 15; j_call: TRBJ1-2; d_call: TRBD1; cdr3_aa: CASSEWDRGGYGYTF; cdr3_nt: TGTGCCAGCAGTGAATGGGACAGAGGGGGCTATGGCTACACCTTC
v_call: TRBV5-1; clone_size: once; cdr3_length: 11; j_call: TRBJ2-3; d_call: .; cdr3_aa: CASSLEDTQYF; cdr3_nt: TGCGCCAGCAGCTTGGAGGATACGCAGTATTTT
v_call: TRBV7-8; clone_size: .; cdr3_length: 15; j_call: TRBJ1-6; d_call: .; cdr3_aa: CASSLEGAINSPLHF; cdr3_nt: TGTGCCAGCAGCTTAGAGGGTGCCATTAATTCACCCCTCCACTTT
v_call: TRBV18; clone_size: few; cdr3_length: 16; j_call: TRBJ2-2; d_call: TRBD1; cdr3_aa: CASSPKGQGLGGELFF; cdr3_nt: TGTGCCAGCTCACCCAAGGGACAGGGCTTAGGAGGCGAGCTGTTTTTT
v_call: TRBV7-8; clone_size: .; cdr3_length: 15; j_call: TRBJ1-5; d_call: .; cdr3_aa: CASSLEARPNQPQHF; cdr3_nt: TGTGCCAGCAGCTTAGAGGCAAGGCCTAATCAGCCCCAGCATTTT
v_call: TRBV5-1; clone_size: .; cdr3_length: 15; j_call: TRBJ2-5; d_call: TRBD1; cdr3_aa: CASSSGNRGSETQYF; cdr3_nt: TGCGCCAGCAGCTCCGGTAACAGGGGGTCGGAGACCCAGTACTTC
v_call: TRBV19; clone_size: .; cdr3_length: 16; j_call: TRBJ2-1; d_call: TRBD1; cdr3_aa: CASSSYRDRGSNEQFF; cdr3_nt: TGTGCCAGTAGTTCTTACCGGGACAGAGGTAGCAATGAGCAGTTCTTC
v_call: TRBV2; clone_size: .; cdr3_length: 12; j_call: TRBJ1-1; d_call: .; cdr3_aa: CASNLDSTEAFF; cdr3_nt: TGTGCCAGCAACTTAGACTCCACTGAAGCTTTCTTT
v_call: TRBV7-3; clone_size: .; cdr3_length: 13; j_call: TRBJ2-5; d_call: .; cdr3_aa: CASSPMLGETQYF; cdr3_nt: TGTGCCAGCAGCCCCATGTTGGGCGAGACCCAGTACTTC
v_call: TRBV20-1; clone_size: few; cdr3_length: 11; j_call: TRBJ1-3; d_call: .; cdr3_aa: CSATDGNTIYF; cdr3_nt: TGCAGTGCCACAGATGGAAACACCATATATTTT
v_call: TRBV6-5; clone_size: .; cdr3_length: 14; j_call: TRBJ2-3; d_call: TRBD1; cdr3_aa: CASSSQGARDTQYF; cdr3_nt: TGTGCCAGCAGTTCCCAGGGGGCAAGGGATACGCAGTATTTT
v_call: TRBV2; clone_size: .; cdr3_length: 14; j_call: TRBJ1-2; d_call: .; cdr3_aa: CASSQGRLNYGYTF; cdr3_nt: TGTGCCAGCAGCCAGGGACGGCTAAACTATGGCTACACCTTC
v_call: TRBV3-1/TRBV3-2; clone_size: .; cdr3_length: 18; j_call: TRBJ2-2; d_call: TRBD2; cdr3_aa: CASSQEKGLASSLGELFF; cdr3_nt: TGTGCCAGCAGCCAAGAAAAAGGACTAGCTTCTTCGCTCGGGGAGCTGTTTTTT
v_call: TRBV2; clone_size: .; cdr3_length: 15; j_call: TRBJ2-2; d_call: .; cdr3_aa: CASSEEAANTGELFF; cdr3_nt: TGTGCCAGCAGTGAAGAGGCAGCGAACACCGGGGAGCTGTTTTTT
v_call: TRBV29-1; clone_size: once; cdr3_length: 18; j_call: TRBJ2-1; d_call: TRBD2; cdr3_aa: CSVYNSGSSGGTYNEQFF; cdr3_nt: TGCAGCGTCTACAACTCAGGAAGTAGCGGGGGTACCTACAATGAGCAGTTCTTC
v_call: TRBV24-1; clone_size: few; cdr3_length: 14; j_call: TRBJ2-7; d_call: .; cdr3_aa: CATSDWGLSGEQYF; cdr3_nt: TGTGCCACCAGTGATTGGGGACTCTCAGGCGAGCAGTACTTC
v_call: TRBV11-2; clone_size: .; cdr3_length: 13; j_call: TRBJ2-2; d_call: .; cdr3_aa: CASSLVNTGELFF; cdr3_nt: TGTGCCAGCAGCTTAGTGAACACCGGGGAGCTGTTTTTT